This TCR beta chain was captured by sequencing in a study of blood T cell repertoires in COVID-19. Across the study: Sources were T cells, B-cell-depleted T cells, or PBMCs; the material itself was cDNA or gDNA.

Germline V CDR1 and CDR2: SGHDT, YYEEEE. The CDR3 is 16 residues long. The junction had 6 bases not matched to a gene; V was cut back by 2 bases and J by 1 base. As concerns this clone: The identical CDR3 is also encoded by other nucleotide sequences in the sample.

Method: immunoSEQ multiplex PCR; TCRdb's copy keeps in-frame clones and lacks some. The sample lists about 100,000 clones, 81% occurring once. Material for sequencing was peripheral blood. This TCR was sampled from a man in his fifties or sixties with acute or convalescent COVID-19. The rearrangement links TRBV5-6 to TRBJ1-5; TRBD1 agrees at 7 bases. The CDR3, as DNA: TGTGCCAGCAGCTTACGGACAGGAGTAAGCAATCAGCCCCAGCATTTT. It translates to CASSLRTGVSNQPQHF.